The sample holds a few counts of the clone carrying this TCR beta chain. Its antigen is not identified. The CDR3 is made up of 13 amino acids. The germline gives CDR1 MGHRA, CDR2 YSYEKL. Deletions cut 0 bases from V and 4 bases from J, with 6 bases between. CD45RO/CCR7/CD25/CD127/CD95/CD27 staining was used to isolate CD4+ naive, central memory, regulatory and stem cell-like memory cells by sorting. The data were obtained in a study of beta chain features in type 1 diabetes. Study-level background: Cell yields, age and gender were similar between patients and healthy donors.

Points from the study as a whole: Short templates might get an advantage during PCR, and this would be equal in patients and controls. Within each of all four CD4+ subsets, Type 1 diabetes patients had TCRB CDR3s that were moderately but significantly shorter. Individuals with type 1 diabetes displayed fewer insertions and more deletions at VDJ junctions.

The whole isolated RNA underwent reverse transcription, so sequencing captured expressed TCRB transcripts. The method was immunoSEQ multiplex PCR; TCRdb's version includes in-frame clones alone and lacks a portion of them. The sample includes 680,000 or so clones, roughly an eighth of them seen just once. The sample comprised naive CD4+ T cells from blood. The genes are TRBV4-1 and TRBJ2-5; D remains unclear. The receptor comes from a young man with type 1 diabetes. This chain's CDR3 is CASSQDRGETQYF. DNA for the CDR3: TGCGCCAGCAGCCAAGATCGTGGAGAGACCCAGTACTTC.